These 12 T cell receptor beta chains came from one sample sequenced in a study of CD8+ T cells in alopecia areata. The treatment here: oral pan-JAK inhibitor, 5-10 mg twice daily. Isolated RNA was reverse transcribed into cDNA used as the sequencing template. TCRdb's copy holds only in-frame clones and misses some; the assay was immunoSEQ multiplex PCR. The data show over 150,000 clones, roughly 64% seen once. The sequences come from CD4+ T cells sorted from blood, collected at week 24, from a patient treated with tofacitinib. Receptors originate from a human donor with alopecia areata.

V gene TRBV30 combines with J gene TRBJ1-2, with D unresolved. Trimming stripped 0 bases from V and 6 bases from J, with 11 bases between. CDR1 is GTSNPN, CDR2 SVGIG, per germline (reference sequence). The CDR3 is 13 residues long. DNA of the CDR3: TGTGCCTGGAGTGTAGAGTTTACAGATGGCTACACCTTC. It is translated as CAWSVEFTDGYTF. Based on the CDR3 plus reference TRBV30 and TRBJ1-2, the full variable domain is SQTIHQWPATLVQPVGSPLSLECTVEGTSNPNLYWYRQAAGRGLQLLFYSVGIGQISSEVPQNLSASRPQDRQFILSSKKLLLSDSGFYLCAWSVEFTDGYTFGSGTRLTVV.

The gene calls are TRBV19 and TRBJ1-2; D not certain. Per the germline V gene, CDR1 is LNHDA and CDR2 is SQIVND (reference sequence). This CDR3 has 12 amino acids. V was shortened by 9 bases and J by 2 bases, with 10 bases between the two germline ends. This chain's CDR3 is CASRRENYGYTF. Here the CDR3 DNA reads TGTGCCAGCCGAAGAGAAAACTATGGCTACACCTTC. Based on the CDR3 plus reference TRBV19 and TRBJ1-2, the full variable domain is DGGITQSPKYLFRKEGQNVTLSCEQNLNHDAMYWYRQDPGQGLRLIYYSQIVNDFQKGDIAEGYSVSREKKESFPLTVTSAQKNPTAFYLCASRRENYGYTFGSGTRLTVV.

This chain links TRBV15 with TRBJ2-3; no clear D gene. V gave up 5 bases and J gave up 7 bases, with 22 bases separating them. The germline gives CDR1 LNHNV, CDR2 YYDKDF (reference sequence). The CDR3 is made up of 16 amino acids. CDR3 in DNA: TGTGCCACCAGCCCCCCCCTTCTGGAGCTTAGCCATACGCAGTATTTT. This codes for CATSPPLLELSHTQYF.

This chain connects TRBV9 to TRBJ1-6; TRBD1 matches at 7 bases. Trimming took 4 bases from V and 8 from J; bases not matched to a gene: 9. The CDR3 covers 15 residues. Germline CDR1 reads SGDLS; CDR2 reads YYNGEE. CDR3 DNA sequence: TGTGCCAGCAGCCCGCGGACAGGTATAGATTCACCCCTCCACTTT. It encodes CASSPRTGIDSPLHF.

The chain combines TRBV13 with TRBJ1-5, with D perhaps TRBD1 (6 bases). In germline, CDR1 is PRHDT, CDR2 FYEKMQ (reference sequence). The CDR3 covers 17 residues. Trimming took off 0 bases at V and 1 base at J, with 13 bases between the two ends. CDR3 sequence reads: CASSLGRGGRSNQPQHF. The CDR3 DNA is TGTGCCAGCAGCTTAGGCCGGGGGGGCCGGAGCAATCAGCCCCAGCATTTT.

This clone was seen only a few times. J is TRBJ2-3 and V is TRBV7-2; the D gene is possibly TRBD2 (7 bases). V was trimmed by 5 bases and J by 2 bases, leaving 11 bases between them. Germline CDR1 is SGHTA and CDR2 is FQGNSA. The CDR3 is made up of 14 amino acids. CDR3 in amino acids: CASSIGGATDTQYF. CDR3 DNA sequence: TGTGCCAGCAGCATTGGGGGGGCCACAGATACGCAGTATTTT.

This clone was seen a few times. The chain combines TRBV28 with TRBJ2-7; D is perhaps TRBD2 (5 bases). The V end was cut by 2 bases, the J end by 3 bases, with 14 bases between. Per germline, CDR1 MDHEN and CDR2 SYDVKM. The CDR3 has 15 residues. CDR3 sequence (DNA): TGTGCCAGCAGTTTAAGCGCGGGTGTGAACTACGAGCAGTACTTC. It encodes CASSLSAGVNYEQYF.

There are a few counts of this clone. The chain combines TRBV7-9 with TRBJ2-7; 8 bases map to TRBD1. The length of the CDR3 is 16 residues. The V segment lost 2 bases and the J segment 2 bases; nucleotides outside the gene matches: 8. Per germline, CDR1 SEHNR and CDR2 FQNEAQ (reference sequence). The CDR3 loop reads CASSLIRGTGAYEQYF. Written as DNA, the CDR3 is TGTGCCAGCAGCTTAATCCGAGGGACAGGAGCCTACGAGCAGTACTTC.

This clone was detected only a few times. V usage is TRBV4-3 and J usage is TRBJ1-1; D call uncertain. There are 14 residues in the CDR3. Trimming took 4 bases from V and 2 from J, leaving 11 bases between them. Germline V gene data show CDR1 as LGHNA and CDR2 as YSLEER. CDR3 in amino acids: CASSPTSVNTEAFF. Here the CDR3 DNA reads TGCGCCAGCAGCCCCACATCAGTTAACACTGAAGCTTTCTTT.

The chain carries TRBV7-9 and TRBJ1-2; weak D call: TRBD1 (5 bases). CDR3 length equals 15 residues. V lost 0 bases and J 4 bases, leaving 12 bases between the germline ends. Germline CDR1 SEHNR, CDR2 FQNEAQ (reference sequence). CDR3: CASSLANPGIYGYTF. CDR3 DNA sequence: TGTGCCAGCAGCTTAGCAAACCCAGGGATCTATGGCTACACCTTC. Complete variable domain (other parts from reference TRBV7-9 and TRBJ1-2): DTGVSQNPRHKITKRGQNVTFRCDPISEHNRLYWYRQTLGQGPEFLTYFQNEAQLEKSRLLSDRFSAERPKGSFSTLEIQRTEQGDSAMYLCASSLANPGIYGYTFGSGTRLTVV.

V is TRBV2 and J is TRBJ1-5; a weak D match, TRBD1 (6 bases). V was cut by 5 bases and J by 2 bases, with 19 bases left in between. The CDR3 contains 17 residues. Germline CDR1 and CDR2: SNHLY and FYNNEI. Here the CDR3 DNA reads TGTGCCAGCAGTCCCTCCCGGGGGGCGGAGGGCAATCAGCCCCAGCATTTT. Residues: CASSPSRGAEGNQPQHF.

This clone occurred a few times. The genes are TRBV4-3 and TRBJ2-5; TRBD2 might be the D (5 bases). This CDR3 region has 15 residues. The V end lost 0 bases, the J end lost 4 bases, and 12 bases lay between the germline ends. The V gene's germline CDR1 is LGHNA and CDR2 YSLEER. CDR3 residues: CASSQDFEGLETQYF. CDR3 sequence (DNA): TGCGCCAGCAGCCAAGATTTCGAGGGTCTAGAGACCCAGTACTTC.